Listed here are 9 T cell receptor beta chains from one sample, sequenced in a study of vaccination effects on CD4 cells after COVID-19. Sequencing followed a ViraFEST assay step that expanded antigen-specific CD4+ T cells with viral peptide pools. Culturing for ten to eleven days preceded CD4+ T cell isolation. Participants received two doses of either the BNT162b2 or mRNA-1273 vaccine. These receptors are not linked to any known antigen. Sequencing was performed with immunoSEQ multiplex PCR; in TCRdb, only in-frame clones are kept and a portion is missing. The repertoire has about 22,000 clones, 60% to 80% of them found once; the top ten carry 23%. Sequences were derived from CD4+ T cells from PBMCs cultured with HCoV-NL63 spike peptides, sampled after COVID-19 vaccination. These receptors originate from a human donor who received a COVID-19 vaccine.

The V call is TRBV5-1, the J call TRBJ1-6; D may be TRBD1 (5 bases). V was shortened by 0 bases and J by 0 bases, with 13 bases between the two germline ends. There are 18 residues in the CDR3. Germline V gene data show CDR1 as SGHRS and CDR2 as YFSETQ. The CDR3 DNA follows: TGCGCCAGCAGCTTGGCCTCCGCAGGGAGCTCCTATAATTCACCCCTCCACTTT. Translated: CASSLASAGSSYNSPLHF.

The chain employs TRBV5-1 and TRBJ1-2, with a tentative D call TRBD1 (5 bases). Trimming removed 4 bases at V and 4 bases at J, with 14 bases between. The germline V gene has CDR1 SGHRS and CDR2 YFSETQ. The CDR3 extends over 14 amino acids. The CDR3 nucleotides read TGCGCCAGCAGCACCGGGACCCGGGGCTATGGCTACACCTTC. Protein product: CASSTGTRGYGYTF.

This chain uses TRBV6-6 with TRBJ1-1; D is perhaps TRBD1 (5 bases). Per the germline V gene, CDR1 is MNHNY and CDR2 is SVGAGI (reference sequence). The CDR3 is made up of 14 amino acids. V was pared by 0 bases and J by 4 bases, with 9 bases between. The CDR3: CASSYSMGGTEAFF. The CDR3 DNA reads as TGTGCCAGCAGTTACTCTATGGGGGGCACTGAAGCTTTCTTT.

Note on this clone: Here the CDR3 omits its conserved ending phenylalanine or tryptophan, so a read error is the likely source. The DNA is left out, because the CDR3 cannot be placed on it with certainty; the CDR3 is given as TCRdb lists it. The chain is built from TRBV25-1 and TRBJ1-1; the table's D call, TRBD1, was not checked against the DNA. In germline, CDR1 is MGHDK, CDR2 SYGVNS. The CDR3 numbers 9 amino acids, ends counted. This CDR3 is CASSSGGQR.

This chain connects TRBV7-8 to TRBJ1-1, with TRBD1 as a possible D gene (6 bases). V dropped 0 bases and J dropped 6 bases, with 14 bases sitting between them. The CDR3 covers 15 residues. Per the germline V gene, CDR1 is SGHVS and CDR2 is FQNEAQ. The CDR3 loop is CASSLAQVEGAEAFF. DNA of the CDR3: TGTGCCAGCAGCTTAGCGCAGGTGGAGGGGGCTGAAGCTTTCTTT.

This rearrangement joins TRBV28 to TRBJ2-7; weak D call: TRBD2 (6 bases). Deletions cut 6 bases from V and 6 bases from J, with 24 bases between. The CDR3 sequence is 16 residues long. From germline, CDR1 is MDHEN and CDR2 SYDVKM. The CDR3 nucleotides read TGTGCCAGCAGCTATCCCCCCCTGCGGCTAGCGCGCGAGCAGTACTTC. Its protein is CASSYPPLRLAREQYF.

J is TRBJ2-1 and V is TRBV21-1; the listed D gene, TRBD2, was not tested against the DNA. TRBV21-1 represents a pseudogene. CDR3 length equals 18 residues. The CDR3: CASSKASNSPSSYNEQFF. CDR3 bases: TGTGCCAGCAGCAAAGCGTCGAACTCGCCTAGCTCCTACAATGAGCAGTTCTTC.

The chain links TRBV19 to TRBJ2-3, with D hard to call. CDR3 size: 17 residues. Trimming pared 6 bases from V and 0 bases from J, leaving 19 bases between. The germline CDR1 and CDR2 sequences are LNHDA and SQIVND (reference sequence). CDR3 amino acids: CASSLNLDRLSTDTQYF. CDR3 nucleotides: TGTGCCAGTAGCCTCAACTTAGATCGGTTGAGCACAGATACGCAGTATTTT. Drawing the rest from reference TRBV19 and TRBJ2-3, the complete variable domain is DGGITQSPKYLFRKEGQNVTLSCEQNLNHDAMYWYRQDPGQGLRLIYYSQIVNDFQKGDIAEGYSVSREKKESFPLTVTSAQKNPTAFYLCASSLNLDRLSTDTQYFGPGTRLTVL.

J is TRBJ2-6 and V is TRBV25-1; D uncertain. CDR1 and CDR2 (germline): MGHDK, SYGVNS. Trimming left V 3 bases short and J 0 bases short, with 6 bases between. CDR3 length: 15 residues. The CDR3 protein is CASSDPSSGANVLTF. In DNA, the CDR3 is TGTGCCAGCAGTGACCCGAGCTCTGGGGCCAACGTCCTGACTTTC.